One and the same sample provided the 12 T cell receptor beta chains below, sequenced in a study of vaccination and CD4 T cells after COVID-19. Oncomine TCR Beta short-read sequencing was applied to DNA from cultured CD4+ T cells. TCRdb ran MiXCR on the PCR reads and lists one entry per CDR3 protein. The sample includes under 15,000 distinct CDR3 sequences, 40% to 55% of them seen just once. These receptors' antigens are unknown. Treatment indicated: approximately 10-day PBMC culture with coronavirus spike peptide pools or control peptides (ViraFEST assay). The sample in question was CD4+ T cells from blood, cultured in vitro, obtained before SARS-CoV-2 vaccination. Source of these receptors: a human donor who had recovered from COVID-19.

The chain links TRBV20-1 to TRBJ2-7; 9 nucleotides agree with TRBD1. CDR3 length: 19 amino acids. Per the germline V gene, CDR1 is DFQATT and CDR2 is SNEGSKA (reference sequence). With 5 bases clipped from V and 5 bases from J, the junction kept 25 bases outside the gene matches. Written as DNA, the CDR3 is TGCAGTGCTCCTCGTCCCGGGACAGGGTTCCCAGCAGGTGGTGACGAGCAGTACTTC. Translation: CSAPRPGTGFPAGGDEQYF.

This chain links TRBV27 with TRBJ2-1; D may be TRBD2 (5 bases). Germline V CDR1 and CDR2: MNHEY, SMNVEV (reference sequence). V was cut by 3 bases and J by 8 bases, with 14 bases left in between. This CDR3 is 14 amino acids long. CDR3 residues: CASSFLRARDEQFF. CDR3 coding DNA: TGTGCCAGCAGTTTTTTGAGGGCTCGCGATGAGCAGTTCTTC.

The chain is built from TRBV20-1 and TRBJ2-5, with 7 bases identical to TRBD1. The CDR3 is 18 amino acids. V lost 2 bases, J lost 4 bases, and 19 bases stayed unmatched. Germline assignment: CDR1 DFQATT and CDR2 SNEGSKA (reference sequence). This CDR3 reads CSARISLGSGGWGETQYF. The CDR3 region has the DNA TGCAGTGCTAGAATCTCTCTTGGTTCAGGGGGTTGGGGAGAGACCCAGTACTTC.

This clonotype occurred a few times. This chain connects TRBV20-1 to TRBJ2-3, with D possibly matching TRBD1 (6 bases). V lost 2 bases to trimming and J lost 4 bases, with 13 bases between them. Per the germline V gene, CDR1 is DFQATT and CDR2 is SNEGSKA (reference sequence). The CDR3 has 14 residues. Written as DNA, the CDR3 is TGCAGTGCTAGACTGGCTGGGGGCCCAGATACGCAGTATTTT. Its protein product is CSARLAGGPDTQYF.

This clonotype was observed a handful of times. The CDR3 DNA reads TGTGCCAGCAGCTTAGCTGCGGTTCCCTCTGGGGCCAACGTCCTGACTTTC. It yields the protein CASSLAAVPSGANVLTF. V is TRBV7-2 and J is TRBJ2-6, with no clear D. Looked up from germline, CDR1 is SGHTA and CDR2 is FQGNSA. The CDR3 is 17 residues long. V lost 0 bases, J lost 0 bases, and 9 bases lay in between.

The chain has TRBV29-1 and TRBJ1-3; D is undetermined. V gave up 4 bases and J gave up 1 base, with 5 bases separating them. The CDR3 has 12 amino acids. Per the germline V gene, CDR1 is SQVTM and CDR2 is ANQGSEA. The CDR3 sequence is CSVVESGNTIYF. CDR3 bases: TGCAGCGTTGTTGAATCTGGAAACACCATATATTTT.

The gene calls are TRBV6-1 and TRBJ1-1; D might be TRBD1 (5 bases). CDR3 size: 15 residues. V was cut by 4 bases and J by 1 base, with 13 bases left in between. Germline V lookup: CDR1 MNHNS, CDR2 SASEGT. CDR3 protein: CASSGGTGANTEAFF. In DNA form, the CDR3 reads TGTGCCAGCAGTGGGGGGACCGGGGCGAACACTGAAGCTTTCTTT.

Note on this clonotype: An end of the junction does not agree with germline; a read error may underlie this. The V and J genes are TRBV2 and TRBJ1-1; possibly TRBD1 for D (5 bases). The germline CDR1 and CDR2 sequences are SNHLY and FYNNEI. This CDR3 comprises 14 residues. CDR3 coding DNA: TGTGCCAGCCAGGGCGGGGGTCAAGAGGCTGAGGCTTTCTTT. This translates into CASQGGGQEAEAFF.

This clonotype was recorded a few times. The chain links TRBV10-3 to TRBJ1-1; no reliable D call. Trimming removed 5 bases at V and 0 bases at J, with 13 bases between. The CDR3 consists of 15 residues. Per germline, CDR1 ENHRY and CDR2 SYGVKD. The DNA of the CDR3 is TGTGCCATCAGTACACGGGTTGGGGTGAACACTGAAGCTTTCTTT. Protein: CAISTRVGVNTEAFF.

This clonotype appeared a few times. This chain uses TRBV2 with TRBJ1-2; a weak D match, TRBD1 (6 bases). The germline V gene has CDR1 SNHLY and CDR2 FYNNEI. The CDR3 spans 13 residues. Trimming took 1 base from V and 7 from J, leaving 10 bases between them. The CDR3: CASSEGRGSGYTF. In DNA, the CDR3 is TGTGCCAGCAGTGAAGGGAGGGGGAGTGGCTACACCTTC.

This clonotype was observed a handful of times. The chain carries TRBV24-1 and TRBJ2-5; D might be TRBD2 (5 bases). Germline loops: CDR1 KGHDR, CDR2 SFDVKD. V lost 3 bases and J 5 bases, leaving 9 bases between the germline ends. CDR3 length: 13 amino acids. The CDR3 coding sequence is TGTGCCACCAGTGATACGGACTGGGAGACCCAGTACTTC. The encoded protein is CATSDTDWETQYF.

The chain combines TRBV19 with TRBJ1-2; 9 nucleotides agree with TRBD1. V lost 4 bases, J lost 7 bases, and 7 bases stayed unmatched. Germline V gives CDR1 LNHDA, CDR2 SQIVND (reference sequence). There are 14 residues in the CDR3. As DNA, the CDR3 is TGTGCCAGTAGTACCCTACAGGGGGCAGGTGGCTACACCTTC. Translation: CASSTLQGAGGYTF.